Given below is one T cell receptor beta chain in context. Its antigen remains unknown. This sample was included in a study of cytomegalovirus exposure and HLA in healthy donors. Study overall: HLA-typed donors were the source of about 81 million unique TCRs held in an early data release.

Study-level results: The authors listed 164 TCR beta chains as cytomegalovirus-associated. Presence/absence results assume similar sequencing depth per donor, which may not hold.

This CDR3 is 14 amino acids long. The germline V gene has CDR1 MNHEY and CDR2 SMNVEV (reference sequence). Trimming pared 4 bases from V and 5 bases from J, leaving 12 bases between. Primers for the PCR totalled 60 Vbeta and 13 Jbeta. The repertoire was sequenced with immunoSEQ multiplex PCR; TCRdb's copy has only in-frame clones and lacks some. The repertoire consists of 100,000 to 120,000 clones, with around 63% occurring once and the leading ten covering 2.5% to 3.5%. This TCR was recovered from a man aged 30 to 45 in good health and CMV-seronegative. Source material: PBMCs. V gene TRBV27 combines with J gene TRBJ1-5; D is perhaps TRBD1 (6 bases). CDR3 coding DNA: TGTGCCAGCAGTTCCCAGGGGCTATATCAGCCCCAGCATTTT. It yields the protein CASSSQGLYQPQHF.